The entry that follows covers one T cell receptor beta chain sequence. Its antigen is undetermined. Universal primer sites and UMIs were introduced during 5'RACE template-switching synthesis of TCR cDNA. TCRdb analysed the 5' RACE reads with MiXCR anew, one entry per CDR3 protein. The table has hundreds of thousands of distinct CDR3 sequences, about 17% seen once. V was clipped by 6 bases and J by 1 base, with 9 bases between them. The germline V gene has CDR1 WNHNN and CDR2 SYGVQD (reference sequence). CDR3 size: 14 residues. The sample comes from a study of T cells after yellow fever vaccination. For the study at large: The authors prepared low-cell-number fractions using SMART-Seq v4 Ultra Low Input.

Findings and caveats of the study: Abundant bulk-derived clonotypes could contaminate FACS-sorted repertoires. Researchers report a weaker secondary response that nonetheless peaked faster, day 5 versus 15.

The J gene is TRBJ2-2, the V gene TRBV10-1; D is uncertain. This clonotype originated in a man between 18 and 35 years old who received the YFV17D yellow fever vaccine. Material: PBMCs, obtained before the yellow fever booster vaccination. CDR3 nucleotides: TGCGCCAGCAGGGCCGACCGGAACACCGGGGAGCTGTTTTTT. As protein: CASRADRNTGELFF.